The 18 T cell receptor beta chains listed next were all sequenced from one sample in a study of T cells after yellow fever vaccination. TCRdb fed the 5' RACE reads into MiXCR, producing one record per CDR3 protein. The data show nearly 350,000 distinct CDR3 sequences, with approximately 8% seen just once and 15% to 20% held by the top ten. Sequencing was performed on PBMCs, taken about 49 days after the first yellow fever vaccination. Receptors originate from a young man who received the YFV17D yellow fever vaccine.

The chain combines TRBV29-1 with TRBJ2-5; weak D call: TRBD1 (6 bases). Germline CDR1 is SQVTM and CDR2 is ANQGSEA. V lost 8 bases, J lost 2 bases, and 18 bases lay in between. This CDR3 is built from 14 residues. The CDR3 bases are TGCAGCAGTTGGTTGGGGGCAGAACAAGAGACCCAGTACTTC. This gives the protein CSSWLGAEQETQYF. Based on the CDR3 plus reference TRBV29-1 and TRBJ2-5, the full variable domain is SAVISQKPSRDICQRGTSLTIQCQVDSQVTMMFWYRQQPGQSLTLIATANQGSEATYESGFVIDKFPISRPNLTFSTLTVSNMSPEDSSIYLCSSWLGAEQETQYFGPGTRLLVL.

V gene TRBV7-6 combines with J gene TRBJ2-1; no reliable D call. The CDR3 runs 15 residues. Trimming cost V 1 base and J 3 bases, with 10 bases left between them. From germline, CDR1 is SGHVS and CDR2 FNYEAQ. DNA of the CDR3: TGTGCCAGCAGCTTAGAACAGCCCTTCTACAATGAGCAGTTCTTC. Its translation is CASSLEQPFYNEQFF.

The rearrangement links TRBV5-1 to TRBJ1-6, with 9 bases fitting TRBD1. CDR1 is SGHRS, CDR2 YFSETQ, per germline. J was trimmed by 5 bases and V by 5 bases; bases with no gene match: 14. There are 18 residues in the CDR3. The DNA of the CDR3 is TGCGCCAGCAGGTACTGGACAGGGGTCTTGGGAAATAATTCACCCCTCCACTTT. This gives the protein CASRYWTGVLGNNSPLHF.

This clonotype was picked up many times. The chain uses TRBV20-1 and TRBJ1-1; D ambiguous. Deletions cut 3 bases from V and 11 bases from J, with 19 bases between. Germline V CDR1 and CDR2: DFQATT, SNEGSKA (reference sequence). The CDR3 is 13 amino acids. CDR3 protein: CSASRPDQTSAFF. The CDR3 DNA sequence: TGCAGTGCTAGTCGTCCAGACCAGACGTCGGCTTTCTTT.

This clonotype was seen at least ten times. This chain uses TRBV7-2 with TRBJ2-7; perhaps TRBD2 as D (7 bases). V lost 3 bases, J lost 10 bases, and 22 bases lay in between. The CDR3 totals 15 residues. Germline V gives CDR1 SGHTA, CDR2 FQGNSA. The CDR3 is CASSFYSGDNSDQYF. CDR3 nucleotides: TGTGCCAGCAGCTTTTACAGCGGGGACAACTCGGACCAGTACTTC.

This chain joins TRBV4-3 and TRBJ2-1; TRBD2 aligns across 9 bases. The V gene's germline CDR1 is LGHNA and CDR2 YSLEER. The CDR3 sequence is 17 residues long. Trimming took 0 bases from V and 0 from J; bases not matched to a gene: 3. The CDR3 sequence is CASSQEGAGGSYNEQFF. CDR3 DNA: TGCGCCAGCAGCCAAGAGGGAGCGGGGGGCTCCTACAATGAGCAGTTCTTC.

The chain employs TRBV20-1 and TRBJ2-7; D is undetermined. This CDR3 is built from 16 residues. V lost 0 bases and J lost 6, with 21 bases in between. Per germline, CDR1 DFQATT and CDR2 SNEGSKA (reference sequence). The CDR3 sequence: CSARDPGPLWQGEQYF. The CDR3 coding sequence is TGCAGTGCTAGAGACCCGGGCCCCCTTTGGCAAGGCGAGCAGTACTTC.

This clonotype was seen a few times. This chain links TRBV24-1 with TRBJ2-1; TRBD2 matches 14 bases. Unmatched junction bases numbered 10, after V lost 6 bases and J lost 7 bases. Germline values: CDR1 KGHDR, CDR2 SFDVKD. The CDR3 contains 17 residues. CDR3 sequence reads: CATSPPPTSGGANEQFF. The CDR3 bases are TGTGCCACCAGTCCCCCCCCGACTAGCGGGGGGGCGAATGAGCAGTTCTTC.

The rearrangement links TRBV20-1 to TRBJ1-1; D remains unclear. Germline loops: CDR1 DFQATT, CDR2 SNEGSKA (reference sequence). V gave up 7 bases and J gave up 0 bases, with 15 bases separating them. This CDR3 is 14 amino acids long. The DNA for the CDR3 is TGCAGTGGGGAGGGTGAGGGAGTGAACACTGAAGCTTTCTTT. It specifies CSGEGEGVNTEAFF.

The chain carries TRBV20-1 and TRBJ2-1, with D perhaps given as TRBD1 or TRBD2 (5 bases each). Per germline, CDR1 DFQATT and CDR2 SNEGSKA (reference sequence). The CDR3 is made up of 15 amino acids. The V and J ends lost 6 bases and 6 bases respectively, with 21 bases between them. The CDR3: CSAPTPPRGPNEQFF. CDR3 bases: TGCAGTGCCCCAACCCCTCCTCGGGGCCCCAATGAGCAGTTCTTC.

This clonotype was found a few times. The V gene is TRBV6-2 or TRBV6-3, the J gene TRBJ2-7; weak D call: TRBD2 (7 bases). V was shortened by 3 bases and J by 5 bases, with 11 bases between the two germline ends. CDR3 length equals 13 residues. Germline CDR1 is MNHEY and CDR2 is SVGEGT. Here the CDR3 reads CASSYGGANEQYV. CDR3 in DNA: TGTGCCAGCAGTTATGGGGGGGCCAACGAGCAGTACGTC.

This clonotype was observed a few times. The chain links TRBV11-2 to TRBJ2-3; D unclear. Germline loops: CDR1 SGHAT, CDR2 FQNNGV. Between the trimmed V and J ends, which lost 2 bases and 2 bases, there was a span of 11 bases. The CDR3 sequence is 15 residues long. CDR3 amino acids: CASSLYGGITDTQYF. The CDR3, as DNA: TGTGCCAGCAGCTTATATGGCGGAATCACAGATACGCAGTATTTT.

To note about this clonotype: Relative to the germline gene, one junction end is altered; a read error may explain this. The chain recombines TRBV7-3 with TRBJ1-1; weak D call: TRBD1 (5 bases). CDR3 length equals 15 residues. Germline CDR1 is SGHTA and CDR2 is FQGTGA. The CDR3 DNA reads TGTGCCAGCACCCCAGACGGGACGGTGAACACTGTAGCTTTCTTT. The encoded protein is CASTPDGTVNTVAFF.

The chain joins TRBV29-1 to TRBJ2-5; 7 bases agree with TRBD1. This CDR3 is built from 14 residues. Looked up from germline, CDR1 is SQVTM and CDR2 is ANQGSEA. After removal of 8 bases from V and 1 base from J, the junction contained 10 bases not matched to a gene. This CDR3 is CSFVDRPSQETQYF. CDR3 nucleotide sequence: TGCAGCTTTGTGGACAGGCCCTCCCAAGAGACCCAGTACTTC.

For this clonotype: One base away lies a much larger clone, so this may be a sequencing read error. The chain carries TRBV5-1 and TRBJ2-3; D might be TRBD2 (6 bases). The CDR3 has 15 amino acids. Germline values: CDR1 SGHRS, CDR2 YFSETQ. The germline V and J ends were trimmed by 3 bases and 5 bases, with 16 bases remaining between them. The DNA for the CDR3 is TGCGCCAGCAGCTCCGGACTATCGGTTGTAGATACGCAGTATTTT. It translates to CASSSGLSVVDTQYF.

This clonotype was seen only a few times. The chain carries TRBV27 and TRBJ1-5; D might be TRBD1 (5 bases). Germline V gene sequence: CDR1 MNHEY, CDR2 SMNVEV (reference sequence). This CDR3 has 15 amino acids. V dropped 2 bases and J dropped 0 bases, with 8 bases sitting between them. CDR3 in DNA: TGTGCCAGCAGTTTAGCAGGGTTTAGCAATCAGCCCCAGCATTTT. As protein: CASSLAGFSNQPQHF.

The gene calls are TRBV11-3 and TRBJ2-3; D tentatively fits TRBD1 or TRBD2 (5 bases each). Trimming cost V 3 bases and J 4 bases, with 14 bases left between them. In germline, CDR1 is SGHNT, CDR2 YENEEA. The CDR3 has 15 amino acids. CDR3 region: CASSFRGRTPDTQYF. The CDR3 nucleotides read TGTGCCAGCAGCTTCCGGGGACGAACCCCAGATACGCAGTATTTT. Filled out from reference TRBV11-3 and TRBJ2-3, the complete variable domain reads EAGVVQSPRYKIIEKKQPVAFWCNPISGHNTLYWYLQNLGQGPELLIRYENEEAVDDSQLPKDRFSAERLKGVDSTLKIQPAELGDSAVYLCASSFRGRTPDTQYFGPGTRLTVL.

The rearrangement uses TRBV5-1 and TRBJ2-7, with TRBD1 matching over 9 bases. CDR1 and CDR2 (germline): SGHRS, YFSETQ. V shed 4 bases and J 4 bases; nucleotides not matched to a gene: 12. There are 16 residues in the CDR3. The CDR3 sequence: CASSDPRQGGPYEQYF. Written as DNA, the CDR3 is TGCGCCAGCAGCGACCCGCGACAGGGGGGTCCTTACGAGCAGTACTTC.